These 10 T cell receptor beta chains share one sample of origin, sequenced in a study of shared clonotypes between healthy human individuals (dated by TCRdb to 2020 to 2022). Library creation used the immunoSEQ multiplex PCR assay. The table comes from immuneACCESS by way of TCRdb, which keeps in-frame sequences with V and J called. Part of the clones is missing from these tables; in studies checked, under half for an unresolved V gene and the rest for unknown reasons. Counted in this sample were 600,000 to 800,000 clones; 72% of them appeared once. Under 2% of the sample goes to the ten largest clones. What was sequenced was memory CD4+ T cells sorted from blood. Explained via the paper, the cell subset or site label denotes: CD45RA-negative fraction. The receptors derive from a woman aged 25 to 39 in good health.

The chain uses TRBV28 and TRBJ2-7; TRBD2 matches 10 bases. Germline trimming cut 5 bases from V and 5 bases from J; bases unmatched to any gene: 6. Germline CDR1 and CDR2: MDHEN and SYDVKM. The CDR3 sequence is 14 residues long. CDR3: CASSTSGKFHEQYF. CDR3 in DNA: TGTGCCAGCAGTACTAGCGGGAAGTTCCACGAGCAGTACTTC.

The chain combines TRBV29-1 with TRBJ1-1; TRBD1 matches at 7 bases. Trimming at V came to 7 bases and at J to 0 bases, leaving 5 bases not matched to a gene. This CDR3 spans 13 amino acids. Germline CDR1 SQVTM, CDR2 ANQGSEA. The CDR3 bases are TGCAGCGGCATGGACAGGTTGAACACTGAAGCTTTCTTT. Encoded protein: CSGMDRLNTEAFF.

The rearrangement uses TRBV15 and TRBJ2-1, with D maybe TRBD1 (7 bases). CDR1 and CDR2 from the germline V gene are LNHNV and YYDKDF (reference sequence). The CDR3 totals 16 residues. Trimming cost V 3 bases and J 0 bases, with 12 bases left between them. The chain's CDR3 is CATSRGGQTSYNEQFF. Here the CDR3 DNA reads TGTGCCACCAGCAGGGGGGGACAGACCTCCTACAATGAGCAGTTCTTC. The full variable domain, rest sourced from reference TRBV15 and TRBJ2-1, is DAMVIQNPRYQVTQFGKPVTLSCSQTLNHNVMYWYQQKSSQAPKLLFHYYDKDFNNEADTPDNFQSRRPNTSFCFLDIRSPGLGDTAMYLCATSRGGQTSYNEQFFGPGTRLTVL.

CDR3 region: CASSSGLGTDTQYF. Written as DNA, the CDR3 is TGTGCCAGCAGTTCGGGACTCGGGACGGATACGCAGTATTTT. V is TRBV7-9 and J is TRBJ2-3; TRBD2 is a possible D gene (6 bases). The CDR3 contains 14 residues. CDR1 and CDR2 (germline): SEHNR, FQNEAQ (reference sequence). The V end lost 6 bases, the J end lost 6 bases, and 16 bases lay between the germline ends.

The V call is TRBV4-2, the J call TRBJ2-6; 8 nucleotides align to TRBD1. This CDR3 has 18 residues. Trimming took 1 base from V and 0 from J; bases not matched to a gene: 5. Looked up from germline, CDR1 is LGHNA and CDR2 is YNFKEQ. DNA of the CDR3: TGTGCCAGCAGCCAAGTTCCAGGGGGCCTCTCTGGGGCCAACGTCCTGACTTTC. Translating gives CASSQVPGGLSGANVLTF.

This chain uses TRBV27 with TRBJ2-7, with 10 bases fitting TRBD2. J gave up 0 bases and V 3 bases, and 2 bases lay outside the gene matches. The CDR3 is made up of 15 amino acids. Germline-derived CDR1 and CDR2 are MNHEY and SMNVEV (reference sequence). The CDR3 protein is CASSFASGSSYEQYF. CDR3 nucleotide sequence: TGTGCCAGCAGTTTTGCTAGCGGGAGCTCCTACGAGCAGTACTTC.

V gene TRBV4-1 combines with J gene TRBJ2-5; D ambiguous. The CDR3 is 14 amino acids. Germline assignment: CDR1 MGHRA and CDR2 YSYEKL. Trimming removed 1 base at V and 1 base at J, with 7 bases between. The CDR3 coding sequence is TGCGCCAGCAGCCAAGGTCCAGCCCAAGAGACCCAGTACTTC. This sequence encodes CASSQGPAQETQYF.

The rearrangement uses TRBV19 and TRBJ1-2; no definite D call. This CDR3 is built from 15 residues. CDR1 LNHDA and CDR2 SQIVND come from the germline V gene (reference sequence). V dropped 3 bases and J dropped 3 bases, with 14 bases sitting between them. CDR3 loop: CASSMTSFRYYGYTF. CDR3 bases: TGTGCCAGTAGTATGACCTCCTTCCGCTACTATGGCTACACCTTC.

This clone was observed a handful of times. The chain combines TRBV5-1 with TRBJ2-2, with a weak D call TRBD1 (5 bases). CDR1 is SGHRS, CDR2 YFSETQ, per germline. The V and J ends lost 0 bases and 0 bases respectively, with 9 bases between them. The CDR3 has 16 amino acids. CDR3 region: CASSLGQLTNTGELFF. As DNA, the CDR3 is TGCGCCAGCAGCTTGGGACAGTTGACGAACACCGGGGAGCTGTTTTTT.

Notes on this clone: This CDR3 is also generated by other DNA sequences in the sample. This chain joins TRBV7-9 and TRBJ1-1, with a tentative D call TRBD1 (6 bases). Germline V gene data show CDR1 as SEHNR and CDR2 as FQNEAQ (reference sequence). V was trimmed by 5 bases and J by 11 bases, leaving 27 bases between them. This CDR3 is built from 16 residues. The CDR3 reads CASSVTNWGRPVVAFF. DNA for the CDR3: TGTGCCAGCAGCGTCACCAACTGGGGGCGCCCGGTGGTCGCTTTCTTT. The whole variable domain, remainder taken from reference TRBV7-9 and TRBJ1-1, is DTGVSQNPRHKITKRGQNVTFRCDPISEHNRLYWYRQTLGQGPEFLTYFQNEAQLEKSRLLSDRFSAERPKGSFSTLEIQRTEQGDSAMYLCASSVTNWGRPVVAFFGQGTRLTVV.